This T cell receptor (beta chain) is drawn from a study of control samples from healthy donors and cancer patients. In germline, CDR1 is SGHTA, CDR2 FQGTGA. The length of the CDR3 is 15 residues. Unmatched junction bases numbered 6, after V lost 2 bases and J lost 3 bases. TCRdb keeps only in-frame clones here, not all; method: immunoSEQ multiplex PCR. The table includes about 30,000 clones, over 75% detected once. The receptor was derived from an older woman with head and neck cancer. The rearrangement joins TRBV7-3 to TRBJ1-1, with 7 bases that match TRBD1. The sample comprised PBMCs. The CDR3 DNA reads TGTGCCAGCAGCTTAGGGACAGCGGGGGACACTGAAGCTTTCTTT. Translation: CASSLGTAGDTEAFF.